These 5 T cell receptor beta chains originate from one sample sequenced in a study of T cell repertoires in cytomegalovirus infection. Using its own MiXCR run on the reads, TCRdb lists one record per CDR3 protein. The sample yields 50,000 to 65,000 distinct CDR3 sequences, roughly 20% seen once. No antigen has been identified for these receptors. The source material was CD8+ T cells from cultured PBMCs, sampled from culture after CMV antigen stimulation. These receptors all come from a human donor in good health (CMV status not recorded). Some clones in this sample may be carry-over from other donors' samples.

V and J are TRBV15 and TRBJ1-5; D may be TRBD1 (5 bases). The CDR3 totals 14 residues. The germline gives CDR1 LNHNV, CDR2 YYDKDF (reference sequence). V was pared by 0 bases and J by 4 bases, with 7 bases between. The CDR3 protein is CATSRDSGNQPQHF. The CDR3 DNA follows: TGTGCCACCAGCAGAGATTCAGGGAATCAGCCCCAGCATTTT.

This clonotype was picked up a small number of times. The DNA for the CDR3 is TGTGCCAGCAGACTGGACGGGAACTACGAGCAGTACTTC. Translated: CASRLDGNYEQYF. The gene calls are TRBV7-9 and TRBJ2-7; maybe TRBD2 (5 bases). The CDR3 contains 13 residues. Germline values: CDR1 SEHNR, CDR2 FQNEAQ (reference sequence). The V end lost 6 bases, the J end lost 3 bases, and 12 bases lay between the germline ends.

This clonotype was seen more than once but under ten times. One end of the junction does not line up with germline, which may come from a read error. The CDR3 DNA sequence: TGTGCCAGCAGTATATCGAGGGATTCACCCCTCCACTTT. It specifies CASSISRDSPLHF. V usage is TRBV27 and J usage is TRBJ1-6; no firm D call. CDR1 and CDR2 from the germline V gene are MNHEY and SMNVEV (reference sequence). This CDR3 spans 13 amino acids.

This clonotype has a handful of counts. The rearrangement uses TRBV12-3 or TRBV12-4 and TRBJ2-2; TRBD2 matches 10 bases. With V trimmed by 7 bases and J by 3 bases, 8 bases remained unmatched. The CDR3 extends over 16 amino acids. This CDR3 is CASTQAGGPYTGELFF. In DNA, the CDR3 is TGTGCCAGCACCCAAGCGGGGGGGCCGTACACCGGGGAGCTGTTTTTT.

The chain couples TRBV7-9 to TRBJ2-2; D is possibly TRBD2 (6 bases). The V end was cut by 2 bases, the J end by 7 bases, with 17 bases between. In germline, CDR1 is SEHNR, CDR2 FQNEAQ (reference sequence). CDR3 length: 16 residues. CDR3 in amino acids: CASSLKQPGAGGELFF. CDR3 nucleotides: TGTGCCAGCAGCTTAAAACAGCCGGGAGCCGGCGGGGAGCTGTTTTTT.